These 10 T cell receptor beta chains originate from one sample sequenced in a study of patients and donors after allogeneic stem cell transplantation. TCRdb re-called the RT-PCR reads with MiXCR, one entry per CDR3 protein. Of about 40,000 distinct CDR3 sequences listed, 25% to 35% were seen once; the top ten hold about three quarters. The material sequenced was blood, either unsorted or a sorted T cell fraction (not recorded which). Receptors originate from a human donor who was either an allogeneic HSCT recipient or a stem cell or donor lymphocyte infusion donor (not recorded which). It is not recorded whose cells these are; they may come from a transplant donor.

V gene TRBV6-6 combines with J gene TRBJ2-2, with 14 bases aligning to TRBD2. Germline CDR1 MNHNY, CDR2 SVGAGI (reference sequence). The J segment lost 6 bases and the V segment lost 5 bases, leaving 8 bases of the junction unmatched. CDR3 length: 17 residues. The CDR3 sequence is CASSAGTSGSMAGELFF. The CDR3 coding sequence is TGTGCCAGCAGTGCAGGGACTAGCGGGAGTATGGCCGGGGAGCTGTTTTTT.

This clonotype was counted between two and nine times. J is TRBJ1-6 and V is TRBV18; 11 nucleotides align to TRBD1. CDR3 length equals 16 residues. The germline gives CDR1 KGHSH, CDR2 LQKENI. After removal of 3 bases from V and 7 bases from J, the junction contained 5 bases not matched to a gene. The CDR3 region is CASSPWTGGKNSPLHF. The CDR3 coding sequence is TGTGCCAGCTCACCTTGGACAGGGGGCAAGAATTCACCCCTCCACTTT.

DNA for the CDR3: TGTGCCAGCAGCTTGATACAGGGTAACACTGAAGCTTTCTTT. Amino acid sequence: CASSLIQGNTEAFF. The V call is TRBV11-3, the J call TRBJ1-1; possible D gene TRBD1, 6 bases. The CDR3 is 14 amino acids. V was pared by 3 bases and J by 2 bases, with 10 bases between. The germline V gene encodes CDR1 SGHNT and CDR2 YENEEA.

The rearrangement joins TRBV29-1 to TRBJ2-1; perhaps TRBD1 as D (5 bases). Deletions cut 4 bases from V and 6 bases from J, with 16 bases between. The CDR3 sequence is 14 residues long. Per the germline V gene, CDR1 is SQVTM and CDR2 is ANQGSEA. In nucleotides, the CDR3 is TGCAGCGTTGTTAACCTTAGACAGTTCAATGAGCAGTTCTTC. It is translated as CSVVNLRQFNEQFF.

There are a few counts of this clonotype. This sequence joins TRBV25-1 and TRBJ1-4; the D gene is possibly TRBD1 (6 bases). V was shortened by 3 bases and J by 2 bases, with 10 bases between the two germline ends. Germline lookup yields CDR1 MGHDK and CDR2 SYGVNS. The CDR3 extends over 15 amino acids. For the CDR3, the DNA is TGTGCCAGCAGTGATGAAACAGGGACTAATGAAAAACTGTTTTTT. Translation gives CASSDETGTNEKLFF.

V is TRBV6-5 and J is TRBJ1-4, with D hard to call. CDR1 MNHEY and CDR2 SVGAGI come from the germline V gene. V shed 0 bases and J shed 5 bases, with 13 bases lying between them. CDR3 length equals 16 residues. The CDR3 loop is CASSYSMGRMNEKLFF. The DNA of the CDR3 is TGTGCCAGCAGTTACTCGATGGGGAGAATGAATGAAAAACTGTTTTTT.

The chain recombines TRBV14 with TRBJ1-2; D is unclear. The CDR3 runs to 14 residues. With 0 bases removed from V and 6 bases from J, the gap between germline ends came to 11 bases. The germline V gene has CDR1 SGHDN and CDR2 FVKESK. CDR3 protein: CASSQDTGFDGYTF. Here the CDR3 DNA reads TGTGCCAGCAGCCAAGATACGGGGTTCGATGGCTACACCTTC. The full variable domain, rest sourced from reference TRBV14 and TRBJ1-2, is EAGVTQFPSHSVIEKGQTVTLRCDPISGHDNLYWYRRVMGKEIKFLLHFVKESKQDESGMPNNRFLAERTGGTYSTLKVQPAELEDSGVYFCASSQDTGFDGYTFGSGTRLTVV.

The rearrangement joins TRBV6-5 to TRBJ2-3; 7 bases map to TRBD2. Losses at the gene ends were 1 base for V and 10 bases for J; bases not matched to a gene: 14. Germline V CDR1 and CDR2: MNHEY, SVGAGI. This CDR3 is built from 16 residues. The DNA of the CDR3 is TGTGCCAGCAGTTACTGGCATGGGGCCTCGGGGGGTCCGCAGTATTTT. It is translated as CASSYWHGASGGPQYF.

This clonotype was seen a handful of times. The chain uses TRBV4-1 and TRBJ2-5; no reliable D call. V gave up 0 bases and J gave up 0 bases, with 5 bases separating them. This CDR3 is built from 14 residues. Per germline, CDR1 MGHRA and CDR2 YSYEKL. DNA of the CDR3: TGCGCCAGCAGCCAAGAGTACCACCAAGAGACCCAGTACTTC. Translating it yields CASSQEYHQETQYF.

This clonotype was recorded once. The V call is TRBV7-9, the J call TRBJ2-5, with TRBD1 as a possible D gene (5 bases). CDR1 SEHNR and CDR2 FQNEAQ come from the germline V gene (reference sequence). The CDR3 is 12 residues long. Trimming removed 5 bases from V and 5 bases from J, with 9 bases in between. CDR3 DNA: TGTGCCAGCAGCCCAGGGTGGGAGACCCAGTACTTC. Amino acids: CASSPGWETQYF.